Listed below are T cell receptor beta chains from one sample, sequenced in a study of CD8 T cells in ankylosing spondylitis. TCRdb redid the calling of the 5' RACE reads with MiXCR, one entry per CDR3 protein. This table holds 100,000 to 150,000 distinct CDR3 sequences, under 20% found once. The material sequenced was blood, either unsorted or a sorted T cell fraction (not recorded which). The source of these receptors is a male donor with ankylosing spondylitis. CDR3s include the opening cysteine and the closing phenylalanine or tryptophan. Each record gives: clone size, J gene, D gene, V gene, CDR3 protein, CDR3 DNA. D genes are given only for firm matches. Clone size is not always given. Where it is, it says once, few, many or a class for expanded clones.

. | TRBJ2-1 | . | TRBV24-1 | CATSGGRDNEQFF | TGTGCCACCAGTGGGGGGCGGGACAATGAGCAGTTCTTC
. | TRBJ2-1 | TRBD1 | TRBV7-6 | CASSTSPGGAGYNEQFF | TGTGCCAGCAGCACTAGCCCAGGGGGCGCGGGATACAATGAGCAGTTCTTC
. | TRBJ2-7 | TRBD2 | TRBV20-1 | CSARQLSGSMNEQYF | TGCAGTGCCCGCCAACTAAGCGGGAGTATGAACGAGCAGTACTTC
many | TRBJ1-1 | . | TRBV20-1 | CSARMNTEAFF | TGCAGTGCTAGAATGAACACTGAAGCTTTCTTT
few | TRBJ2-1 | . | TRBV15 | CATRQGYNEQFF | TGTGCCACCAGACAGGGATACAATGAGCAGTTCTTC
. | TRBJ1-2 | . | TRBV24-1 | CATRAREGNYGYTF | TGTGCCACCAGGGCTCGGGAGGGAAACTATGGCTACACCTTC
. | TRBJ2-2 | TRBD2 | TRBV4-3 | CASSQESLAGDYGGELFF | TGCGCCAGCAGCCAAGAGTCACTAGCGGGAGATTATGGCGGGGAGCTGTTTTTT
. | TRBJ2-3 | . | TRBV20-1 | CSARARLAQYF | TGCAGTGCTAGAGCTAGGTTGGCGCAGTATTTT
. | TRBJ2-2 | . | TRBV3-1 | CASRISFQNTGELFF | TGTGCCAGCAGAATTTCATTTCAGAACACCGGGGAGCTGTTTTTT
. | TRBJ2-7 | . | TRBV5-1 | CASSLRGGMDPYF | TGCGCCAGCAGCTTAAGAGGAGGGATGGATCCGTACTTC
. | TRBJ1-6 | . | TRBV28 | CASSILYYNSPLHF | TGTGCCAGCAGTATTCTCTACTATAATTCACCCCTCCACTTT
. | TRBJ2-7 | . | TRBV4-3 | CASSYRQADEQYF | TGCGCCAGCAGCTACCGACAGGCCGACGAGCAGTACTTC
. | TRBJ1-1 | . | TRBV27 | CASSLSPGAVNTEAFF | TGTGCCAGCAGTTTATCCCCTGGGGCGGTGAACACTGAAGCTTTCTTT
few | TRBJ2-3 | . | TRBV27 | CASSFETDRTDTQYF | TGTGCCAGCAGTTTTGAAACAGACCGCACAGATACGCAGTATTTT
. | TRBJ2-3 | . | TRBV6-2/TRBV6-3 | CASSYWGSGTDTQYF | TGTGCCAGCAGTTACTGGGGGAGCGGCACAGATACGCAGTATTTT
. | TRBJ1-6 | TRBD1 | TRBV6-1 | CASTPGQGLHSPLHF | TGTGCCAGCACACCAGGACAGGGCCTTCATTCACCCCTCCACTTT
. | TRBJ2-1 | . | TRBV14 | CASSQGLPSWVDEQFF | TGTGCCAGCAGCCAGGGACTTCCGTCTTGGGTGGATGAGCAGTTCTTC
. | TRBJ1-5 | . | TRBV7-3 | CASSLTQNQPQHF | TGTGCCAGCAGCTTAACGCAGAATCAGCCCCAGCATTTT
. | TRBJ2-1 | TRBD2 | TRBV25-1 | CASSERASGINNEQFF | TGTGCCAGCAGTGAACGTGCTAGCGGGATCAACAATGAGCAGTTCTTC
many | TRBJ2-3 | . | TRBV29-1 | CSVEDWQDRLSTDTQYF | TGCAGCGTTGAAGATTGGCAGGACAGACTAAGCACAGATACGCAGTATTTT
many | TRBJ2-7 | . | TRBV28 | CASSHTLRGNYEQYF | TGTGCCAGCTCTCATACCTTGCGGGGTAACTACGAGCAGTACTTC
few | TRBJ2-5 | TRBD2 | TRBV27 | CASSMYRTSGDQETQYF | TGTGCCAGCAGTATGTATCGGACTAGCGGTGACCAAGAGACCCAGTACTTC
. | TRBJ2-3 | TRBD2 | TRBV4-1 | CASSQELAGGLLSTDTQYF | TGCGCCAGCAGCCAAGAACTAGCGGGAGGACTATTGAGCACAGATACGCAGTATTTT
few | TRBJ1-2 | . | TRBV7-6 | CASSPGQTYGYTF | TGTGCCAGCAGCCCAGGACAGACCTATGGCTACACCTTC
few | TRBJ2-1 | TRBD2 | TRBV7-9 | CASSLVIGRAAQFF | TGTGCCAGCAGCTTAGTGATCGGGAGGGCCGCCCAGTTCTTC
. | TRBJ2-7 | TRBD2 | TRBV14 | CASSHYTGTSDSYEQYF | TGTGCCAGCAGCCACTATACCGGGACTAGCGACTCCTACGAGCAGTACTTC
few | TRBJ2-1 | . | TRBV6-2/TRBV6-3 | CASSYPGHNEQFF | TGTGCCAGCAGTTACCCAGGACACAATGAGCAGTTCTTC
. | TRBJ2-5 | . | TRBV7-9 | CASSFAEGTQETQYF | TGTGCCAGCAGCTTCGCGGAGGGGACCCAAGAGACCCAGTACTTC
. | TRBJ2-5 | TRBD2 | TRBV9 | CASSVPGLAEETQYF | TGTGCCAGCAGCGTGCCGGGACTAGCGGAGGAGACCCAGTACTTC
. | TRBJ2-1 | . | TRBV5-1 | CASSLEVPSFYNEQFF | TGCGCCAGCAGCTTGGAGGTCCCCTCCTTCTACAATGAGCAGTTCTTC
. | TRBJ2-1 | . | TRBV27 | CASSPGTEFSDEQFF | TGTGCCAGCAGTCCCGGGACGGAGTTCAGCGATGAGCAGTTCTTC
few | TRBJ1-5 | . | TRBV24-1 | CATSEGHSNQPQHF | TGTGCCACCAGTGAAGGCCATAGCAATCAGCCCCAGCATTTT
many | TRBJ1-2 | . | TRBV29-1 | CSVEDTQLEDGYTF | TGCAGCGTTGAAGATACACAGTTAGAGGATGGCTACACCTTC
many | TRBJ2-7 | . | TRBV28 | CASSNYEQYF | TGTGCCAGCAGCAACTACGAGCAGTACTTC
few | TRBJ2-7 | . | TRBV4-3 | CASSQDGRNSASQQYF | TGCGCCAGCAGCCAAGATGGGAGAAACAGCGCCTCTCAGCAGTACTTC
few | TRBJ2-1 | TRBD2 | TRBV9 | CASSAGETSGRVEQFF | TGTGCCAGCAGCGCCGGAGAGACTAGCGGGAGGGTTGAGCAGTTCTTC
few | TRBJ2-4 | . | TRBV27 | CASLSFTGNIQYF | TGTGCCAGCCTCTCCTTTACAGGGAACATTCAGTACTTC
many | TRBJ2-7 | TRBD1 | TRBV4-1 | CASSHGQGASYEQYF | TGCGCCAGCAGCCACGGACAGGGGGCGTCGTACGAGCAGTACTTC
. | TRBJ2-7 | TRBD1 | TRBV6-2/TRBV6-3 | CASRTKGQGTYEQYF | TGTGCCAGCAGGACTAAGGGACAGGGCACCTACGAGCAGTACTTC
. | TRBJ1-2 | . | TRBV7-9 | CASAGDGLDGYTF | TGTGCCAGCGCAGGGGACGGGCTCGATGGCTACACCTTC
few | TRBJ2-5 | . | TRBV5-1 | CASASGSRDTGETQYF | TGCGCCAGCGCCTCAGGCTCCCGGGACACCGGAGAGACCCAGTACTTC
. | TRBJ1-5 | . | TRBV4-1 | CASSQHSNLGNQPQHF | TGCGCCAGCAGCCAACATTCCAACCTAGGTAATCAGCCCCAGCATTTT
few | TRBJ1-4 | . | TRBV2 | CASSVRTTNEKLFF | TGTGCCAGCAGTGTCCGGACAACTAATGAAAAACTGTTTTTT
. | TRBJ2-2 | TRBD2 | TRBV9 | CACGAGRTGELFF | TGTGCCTGCGGAGCGGGACGGACCGGGGAGCTGTTTTTT
few | TRBJ2-3 | . | TRBV7-9 | CASSFTDTQYF | TGTGCCAGCAGCTTTACAGATACGCAGTATTTT
. | TRBJ2-7 | TRBD2 | TRBV29-1 | CSARPSGSSYEQYF | TGCAGCGCGCGGCCCAGCGGGAGCTCCTACGAGCAGTACTTC